This T cell receptor beta chain is from a study of post-analysis software for immune sequencing data. Study-wide context: Recorded subtypes: relapsing-remitting, secondary progressive, progressive-relapsing; some patients unannotated.

Study outcomes and limitations: Controls had lower frequencies than patients of four or five TRBV segments, which included TRBV5-6, TRBV5-1 and TRBV20-1. F measure grouped same-batch samples tightly together. People with multiple sclerosis had a significantly lower normalized Chao1 diversity than controls did.

Unique molecular identifiers were present in the TCR beta cDNA libraries. The yield from roughly 1 to 10 million T cells was about 500,000 cDNA molecules in total. TCRdb re-called the PCR reads with MiXCR, one entry per CDR3 protein. The sample records 750,000 to 950,000 distinct CDR3 sequences, under 60% being singletons. The CDR3 has 17 amino acids. V gave up 4 bases and J gave up 1 base, with 19 bases separating them. From germline, CDR1 is MDHEN and CDR2 SYDVKM. To note about this clonotype: Its cognate antigen is unknown.

This sequence originates from a girl between 5 and 17 years old with multiple sclerosis. Material for sequencing was blood. The chain is built from TRBV28 and TRBJ1-2; tentative D call: TRBD1 (5 bases). The DNA for the CDR3 is TGTGCCAGCAGTTCACCCGAAAGGGACCCCTATAACTATGGCTACACCTTC. The encoded protein is CASSSPERDPYNYGYTF.